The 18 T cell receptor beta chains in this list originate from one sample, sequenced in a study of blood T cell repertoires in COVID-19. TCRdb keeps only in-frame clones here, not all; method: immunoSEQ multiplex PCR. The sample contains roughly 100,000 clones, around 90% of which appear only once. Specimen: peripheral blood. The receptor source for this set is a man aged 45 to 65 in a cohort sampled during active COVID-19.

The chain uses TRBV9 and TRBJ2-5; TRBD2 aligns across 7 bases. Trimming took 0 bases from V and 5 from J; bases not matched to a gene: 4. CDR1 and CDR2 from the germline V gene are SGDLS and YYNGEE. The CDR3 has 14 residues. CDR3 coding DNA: TGTGCCAGCAGCGTAGGCCCTAGCGGCGAGACCCAGTACTTC. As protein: CASSVGPSGETQYF.

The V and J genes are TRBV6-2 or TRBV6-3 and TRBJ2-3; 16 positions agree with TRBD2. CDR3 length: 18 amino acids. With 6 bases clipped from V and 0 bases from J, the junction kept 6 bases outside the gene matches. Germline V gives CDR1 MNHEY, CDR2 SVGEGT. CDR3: CASSWGLAGGLSTDTQYF. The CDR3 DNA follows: TGTGCCAGCAGCTGGGGACTAGCGGGGGGGCTTAGCACAGATACGCAGTATTTT.

CDR3 amino acids: CASSPSPQGYYYGYTF. The CDR3 DNA reads as TGTGCCAGCAGCCCGTCCCCCCAGGGTTACTACTATGGCTACACCTTC. The chain is built from TRBV3-1 (or the pseudogene TRBV3-2) and TRBJ1-2; maybe TRBD1 (5 bases). This CDR3 is built from 16 residues. Per the germline V gene, CDR1 is LGHDT and CDR2 is YNNKEL (reference sequence). The germline V and J ends were trimmed by 4 bases and 3 bases, with 18 bases remaining between them.

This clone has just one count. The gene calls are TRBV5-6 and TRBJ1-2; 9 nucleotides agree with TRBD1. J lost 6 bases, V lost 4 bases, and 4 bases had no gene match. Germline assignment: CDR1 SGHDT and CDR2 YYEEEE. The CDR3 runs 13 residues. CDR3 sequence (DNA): TGTGCCAGCAGCCCCGGGACAGGGAATGGCTACACCTTC. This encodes CASSPGTGNGYTF.

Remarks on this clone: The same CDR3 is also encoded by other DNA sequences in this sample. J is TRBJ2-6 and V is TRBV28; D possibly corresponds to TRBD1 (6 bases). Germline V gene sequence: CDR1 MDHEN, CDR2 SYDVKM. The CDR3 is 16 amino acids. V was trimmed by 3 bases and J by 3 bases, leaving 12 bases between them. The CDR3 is CASSFGQGLGANVLTF. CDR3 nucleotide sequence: TGTGCCAGCAGTTTTGGTCAGGGGCTTGGGGCCAACGTCCTGACTTTC.

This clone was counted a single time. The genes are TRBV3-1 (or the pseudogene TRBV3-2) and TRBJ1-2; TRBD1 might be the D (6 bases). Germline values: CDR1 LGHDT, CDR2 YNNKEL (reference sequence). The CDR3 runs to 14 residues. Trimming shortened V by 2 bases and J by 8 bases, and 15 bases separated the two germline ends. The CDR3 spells CASSQRDTSGGYTF. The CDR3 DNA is TGTGCCAGCAGCCAACGGGACACATCGGGGGGCTACACCTTC.

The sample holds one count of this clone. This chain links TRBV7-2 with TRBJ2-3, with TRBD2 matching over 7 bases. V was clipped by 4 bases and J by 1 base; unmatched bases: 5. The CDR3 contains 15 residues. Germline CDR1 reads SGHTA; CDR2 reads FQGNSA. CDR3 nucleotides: TGTGCCAGCAGCTGGACGGGGGGACGCACAGATACGCAGTATTTT. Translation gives CASSWTGGRTDTQYF.

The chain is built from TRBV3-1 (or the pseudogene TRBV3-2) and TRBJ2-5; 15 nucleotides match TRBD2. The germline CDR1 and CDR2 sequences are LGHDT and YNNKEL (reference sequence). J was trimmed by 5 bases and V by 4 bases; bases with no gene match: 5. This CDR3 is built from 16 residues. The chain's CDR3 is CASSRGLAGGVETQYF. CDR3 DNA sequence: TGTGCCAGCAGCCGAGGACTAGCGGGGGGGGTGGAGACCCAGTACTTC.

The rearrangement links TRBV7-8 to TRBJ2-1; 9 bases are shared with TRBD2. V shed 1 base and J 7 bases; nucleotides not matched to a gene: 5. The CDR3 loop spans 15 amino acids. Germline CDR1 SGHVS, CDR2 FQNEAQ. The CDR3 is CASSLGGGAANEQFF. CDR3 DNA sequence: TGTGCCAGCAGCTTAGGCGGGGGGGCCGCGAATGAGCAGTTCTTC.

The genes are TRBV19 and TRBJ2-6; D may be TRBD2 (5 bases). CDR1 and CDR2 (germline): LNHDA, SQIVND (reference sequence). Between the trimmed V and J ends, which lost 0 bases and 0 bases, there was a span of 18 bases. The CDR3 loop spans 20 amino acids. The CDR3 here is CASSIEYPPQGSSGANVLTF. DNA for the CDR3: TGTGCCAGTAGTATAGAATACCCTCCGCAAGGGAGCTCTGGGGCCAACGTCCTGACTTTC.

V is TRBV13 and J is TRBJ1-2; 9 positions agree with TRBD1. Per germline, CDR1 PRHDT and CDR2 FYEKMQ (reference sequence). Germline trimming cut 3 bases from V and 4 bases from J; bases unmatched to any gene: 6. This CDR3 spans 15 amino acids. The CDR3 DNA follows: TGTGCCAGCAGCTTCCGGGACAGGGTAATCTATGGCTACACCTTC. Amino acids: CASSFRDRVIYGYTF.

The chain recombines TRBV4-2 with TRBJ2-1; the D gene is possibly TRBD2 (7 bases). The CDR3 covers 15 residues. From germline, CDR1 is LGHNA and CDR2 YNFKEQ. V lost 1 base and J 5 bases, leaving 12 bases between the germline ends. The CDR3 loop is CASSQVRGGDNEQFF. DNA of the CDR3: TGTGCCAGCAGCCAAGTTAGGGGGGGGGACAATGAGCAGTTCTTC.

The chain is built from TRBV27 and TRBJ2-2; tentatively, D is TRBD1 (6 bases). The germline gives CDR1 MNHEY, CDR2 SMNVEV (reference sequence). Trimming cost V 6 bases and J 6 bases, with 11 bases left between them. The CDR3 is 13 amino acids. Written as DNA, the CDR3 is TGTGCCAGCAGGTTACAGGGTTCCGGGGAGCTGTTTTTT. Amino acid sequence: CASRLQGSGELFF.

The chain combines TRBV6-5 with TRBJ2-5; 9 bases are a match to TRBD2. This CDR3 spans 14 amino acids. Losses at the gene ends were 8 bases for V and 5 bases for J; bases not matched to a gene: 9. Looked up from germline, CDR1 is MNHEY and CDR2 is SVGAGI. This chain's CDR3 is CASSPSGGYETQYF. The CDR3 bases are TGTGCCAGCTCCCCCAGCGGGGGGTATGAGACCCAGTACTTC.

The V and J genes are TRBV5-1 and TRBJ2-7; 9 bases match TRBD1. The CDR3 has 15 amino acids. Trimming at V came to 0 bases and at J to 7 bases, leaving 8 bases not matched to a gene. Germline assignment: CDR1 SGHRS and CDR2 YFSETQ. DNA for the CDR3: TGCGCCAGCAGCTTGGGGGACAGGGACTTCGGGGAGCAGTACGTC. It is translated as CASSLGDRDFGEQYV.

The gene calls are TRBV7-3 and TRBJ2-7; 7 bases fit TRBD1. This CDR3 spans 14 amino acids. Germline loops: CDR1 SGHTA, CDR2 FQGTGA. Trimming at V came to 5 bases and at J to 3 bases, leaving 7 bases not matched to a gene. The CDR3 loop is CASSPSTGSYEQYF. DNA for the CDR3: TGTGCCAGCAGCCCCTCGACAGGGAGCTACGAGCAGTACTTC.

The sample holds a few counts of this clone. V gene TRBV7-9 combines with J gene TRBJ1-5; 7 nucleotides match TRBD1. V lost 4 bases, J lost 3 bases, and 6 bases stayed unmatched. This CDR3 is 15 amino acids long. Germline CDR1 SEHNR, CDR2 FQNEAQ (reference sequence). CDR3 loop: CASSSRQGYNQPQHF. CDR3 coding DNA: TGTGCCAGCAGCTCACGACAGGGCTACAATCAGCCCCAGCATTTT.

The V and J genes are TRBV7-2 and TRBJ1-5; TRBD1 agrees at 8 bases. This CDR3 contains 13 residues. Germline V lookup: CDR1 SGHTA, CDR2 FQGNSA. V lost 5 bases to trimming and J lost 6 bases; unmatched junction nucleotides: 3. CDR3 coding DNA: TGTGCCAGCAGCCCGGACAGGGCTCAGCCCCAGCATTTT. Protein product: CASSPDRAQPQHF.